These 22 T cell receptor beta chains originate from one sample sequenced in a study of T cells in Graves' hyperthyroidism and ophthalmopathy. Amplified TCR beta CDR3 regions derived from RNA transcripts. RT-PCR in the first round (using the HTBI primer set) targeted the TCR CDR3. MiXCR, run by TCRdb on the multiplex PCR reads, gives a single entry per CDR3 protein. The sample records roughly 500,000 distinct CDR3 sequences, about 43% being singletons. Sample: peripheral blood or thyroid tissue (not recorded which). The receptor source for this set is an adult woman with Graves' disease, either hyperthyroidism or ophthalmopathy (not recorded which).

This clonotype was observed a handful of times. The chain combines TRBV25-1 with TRBJ1-3, with a tentative D call TRBD1 (5 bases). V was cut by 0 bases and J by 3 bases, with 9 bases left in between. This CDR3 is built from 15 residues. CDR1 MGHDK and CDR2 SYGVNS come from the germline V gene. CDR3 sequence: CASSEYRVGGNTIYF. CDR3 sequence (DNA): TGTGCCAGCAGTGAATACAGGGTGGGTGGAAACACCATATATTTT.

This clonotype turned up a few times. V gene TRBV25-1 combines with J gene TRBJ1-6; 10 nucleotides line up with TRBD1. J was trimmed by 5 bases and V by 8 bases; bases with no gene match: 3. In germline, CDR1 is MGHDK, CDR2 SYGVNS. The length of the CDR3 is 14 residues. The CDR3 DNA reads as TGTGCCAGCTTCGGGACAGGGGATAATTCACCCCTCCACTTT. This codes for CASFGTGDNSPLHF.

The chain links TRBV20-1 to TRBJ1-2; no clear D. The V end lost 1 base, the J end lost 7 bases, and 16 bases lay between the germline ends. CDR1 is DFQATT and CDR2 is SNEGSKA in the germline V gene (reference sequence). The CDR3 spans 14 residues. The CDR3 DNA reads as TGCAGTGCTAGAGGCCCTGGCGGCTGGGGTGGCTACACCTTC. It specifies CSARGPGGWGGYTF.

Only a few counts were recorded for this clonotype. V is TRBV19 and J is TRBJ1-1; perhaps TRBD1 as D (5 bases). Germline CDR1 and CDR2: LNHDA and SQIVND (reference sequence). The CDR3 sequence is 15 residues long. V dropped 5 bases and J dropped 4 bases, with 17 bases sitting between them. CDR3 amino acids: CASSWGGGSGTEAFF. The CDR3 DNA reads TGTGCCAGTAGTTGGGGGGGAGGATCGGGCACTGAAGCTTTCTTT.

By its share, this clonotype is medium-sized (0.01 to 0.1%). The rearrangement joins TRBV6-1 to TRBJ2-6, with TRBD1 matching over 7 bases. CDR3 length equals 16 residues. Germline V gene sequence: CDR1 MNHNS, CDR2 SASEGT. V shed 1 base and J 2 bases; nucleotides not matched to a gene: 2. The CDR3 region is CASSEETGTGANVLTF. Here the CDR3 DNA reads TGTGCCAGCAGTGAAGAGACAGGGACTGGGGCCAACGTCCTGACTTTC.

This clonotype was detected ten times or more. V is TRBV11-2 and J is TRBJ2-7; 7 bases are a match to TRBD1. The CDR3 length is 15 residues. The germline V gene encodes CDR1 SGHAT and CDR2 FQNNGV. V lost 3 bases to trimming and J lost 1 base; unmatched junction nucleotides: 6. The CDR3 coding sequence is TGTGCCAGCAGCTTGCCGGGGACAGTTTCCTACGAGCAGTACTTC. Translating gives CASSLPGTVSYEQYF.

The V and J genes are TRBV10-3 and TRBJ2-2, with 7 bases fitting TRBD1. CDR1 is ENHRY and CDR2 is SYGVKD in the germline V gene. The CDR3 runs 16 residues. Trimming at V came to 10 bases and at J to 0 bases, leaving 11 bases not matched to a gene. This CDR3 is CATTRKTGPNTGELFF. DNA for the CDR3: TGTGCCACCACCCGCAAGACAGGGCCGAACACCGGGGAGCTGTTTTTT.

This clonotype was detected only a few times. The gene calls are TRBV7-9 and TRBJ2-1, with D possibly called TRBD1 or TRBD2 (5 bases each). Germline V gene sequence: CDR1 SEHNR, CDR2 FQNEAQ (reference sequence). The CDR3 runs 15 residues. V lost 4 bases, J lost 2 bases, and 12 bases lay in between. The CDR3 DNA is TGTGCCAGCAGCTACCGGGACGGAGCCTACAATGAGCAGTTCTTC. Its protein product is CASSYRDGAYNEQFF.

On this clonotype itself: As the CDR3 is not closed by the conserved phenylalanine or tryptophan, this likely results from a read error. Because the CDR3's place on the DNA is in doubt, the DNA is left out and the CDR3 is given as listed by TCRdb. The chain recombines TRBV6-5 with TRBJ2-5. Looked up from germline, CDR1 is MNHEY and CDR2 is SVGAGI. With termini counted, the CDR3 has 8 amino acids. The CDR3 sequence is CASSYSEV.

This clonotype has at least ten counts. The chain links TRBV5-1 to TRBJ1-2; 8 bases agree with TRBD1. CDR1 SGHRS and CDR2 YFSETQ come from the germline V gene. CDR3 length equals 13 residues. Trimming removed 2 bases from V and 8 bases from J; junction bases left unmatched: 5. The CDR3 spells CASSFRQGHGYTF. DNA for the CDR3: TGCGCCAGCAGCTTCCGACAGGGGCACGGCTACACCTTC.

The rearrangement joins TRBV6-6 to TRBJ2-5, with D possibly TRBD1 on 9 matching bases. Germline values: CDR1 MNHNY, CDR2 SVGAGI (reference sequence). The CDR3 sequence is 17 residues long. The germline V and J ends were trimmed by 6 bases and 6 bases, with 26 bases remaining between them. The DNA of the CDR3 is TGTGCCAGCAGCTCGGGGGGGCTCGGACAGGGGCCAAAGACCCAGTACTTC. Its protein product is CASSSGGLGQGPKTQYF.

The table lists this clonotype with many counts. The chain uses TRBV10-2 and TRBJ2-7; the match to TRBD1 covers 7 bases. CDR1 is WSHSY and CDR2 is SAAADI in the germline V gene. The V and J ends lost 6 bases and 11 bases, in that order; junction bases with no gene match: 7. The CDR3 is made up of 11 amino acids. This CDR3 reads CASRRGLQEYF. CDR3 DNA sequence: TGCGCCAGCAGAAGGGGGCTCCAGGAGTACTTC.

DNA of the CDR3: TGTGCCAGCAGAGGACAGGGGGCACTGAACACTGAAGCTTTCTTT. Its translation: CASRGQGALNTEAFF. The chain employs TRBV2 and TRBJ1-1; 11 positions agree with TRBD1. The CDR3 extends over 15 amino acids. Per germline, CDR1 SNHLY and CDR2 FYNNEI. V lost 6 bases, J lost 0 bases, and 3 bases stayed unmatched.

The chain combines TRBV24-1 with TRBJ2-6; D gene uncertain. The CDR3 spans 16 residues. Between the trimmed V and J ends, which lost 4 bases and 3 bases, there was a span of 12 bases. Germline CDR1 KGHDR, CDR2 SFDVKD. CDR3 sequence reads: CATSDPGGVGANVLTF. DNA of the CDR3: TGTGCCACCAGTGACCCAGGTGGGGTTGGGGCCAACGTCCTGACTTTC.

The chain uses TRBV20-1 and TRBJ2-2; TRBD2 aligns across 15 bases. Germline CDR1 and CDR2: DFQATT and SNEGSKA (reference sequence). The CDR3 has 18 amino acids. J lost 2 bases, V lost 1 base, and 5 bases had no gene match. CDR3 sequence: CSARGGLAGGSNTGELFF. The CDR3 DNA reads TGCAGTGCTAGAGGGGGACTAGCGGGAGGCTCCAACACCGGGGAGCTGTTTTTT.

The chain joins TRBV7-4 to TRBJ1-2, with D perhaps TRBD1 (6 bases). The CDR3 consists of 16 residues. Germline lookup yields CDR1 SGHVT and CDR2 SQSDAQ. V was clipped by 0 bases and J by 1 base, with 12 bases between them. The CDR3 DNA reads as TGTGCCAGCAGCTTAGCGCGGCAGGGGAATAACTATGGCTACACCTTC. Its protein product is CASSLARQGNNYGYTF.

Many counts were recorded for this clonotype. The V call is TRBV7-3, the J call TRBJ1-6, with no clear D. CDR3 length: 16 amino acids. V was trimmed by 0 bases and J by 7 bases, leaving 13 bases between them. Germline V CDR1 and CDR2: SGHTA, FQGTGA. CDR3 sequence reads: CASSLTGSALNSPLHF. CDR3 DNA sequence: TGTGCCAGCAGCTTAACGGGTTCAGCGTTGAATTCACCCCTCCACTTT.

The chain recombines TRBV20-1 with TRBJ2-5, with 13 bases aligning to TRBD2. Germline V gives CDR1 DFQATT, CDR2 SNEGSKA (reference sequence). This CDR3 has 16 amino acids. The junction had 11 bases not matched to a gene; V was cut back by 6 bases and J by 4 bases. CDR3 protein: CSAHGTSGMVGETQYF. The CDR3 region has the DNA TGCAGTGCCCACGGGACTAGCGGGATGGTAGGAGAGACCCAGTACTTC.

This clonotype was counted ten times or more. The V and J genes are TRBV2 and TRBJ1-5; D is unclear. This CDR3 is built from 14 residues. Trimming shortened V by 4 bases and J by 6 bases, and 13 bases separated the two germline ends. Germline assignment: CDR1 SNHLY and CDR2 FYNNEI. CDR3: CASSGLTSGQPQHF. CDR3 DNA sequence: TGTGCCAGCAGTGGTCTTACCTCAGGTCAGCCCCAGCATTTT.

The chain is built from TRBV7-6 and TRBJ1-1; no definite D call. The germline V and J ends were trimmed by 8 bases and 1 base, with 17 bases remaining between them. Germline V CDR1 and CDR2: SGHVS, FNYEAQ. This CDR3 spans 15 amino acids. This chain's CDR3 is CASEIGSGPNTEAFF. The CDR3 region has the DNA TGTGCCAGCGAGATAGGGAGTGGTCCGAACACTGAAGCTTTCTTT.

This sequence joins TRBV12-5 and TRBJ2-2; no reliable D call. The CDR3 spans 13 residues. Germline CDR1 reads LGHNT; CDR2 reads FRNRAP. Trimming left V 8 bases short and J 3 bases short, with 10 bases between. This chain's CDR3 is CASRRLDTGELFF. The CDR3 DNA sequence: TGTGCTAGTCGGCGGTTAGACACCGGGGAGCTGTTTTTT.

This clonotype appeared many times. The rearrangement links TRBV3-1 to TRBJ1-2; tentative D call: TRBD1 (5 bases). The length of the CDR3 is 15 residues. V lost 4 bases and J lost 7, with 19 bases in between. CDR1 is LGHDT, CDR2 YNNKEL, per germline (reference sequence). CDR3 region: CASSLTIPGPSGYTF. In nucleotides, the CDR3 is TGTGCCAGCAGCCTCACTATTCCGGGACCAAGTGGCTACACCTTC.